The rows below give T cell receptor beta chains drawn from one sample of a study of blood T cell repertoires in COVID-19. Assay: immunoSEQ multiplex PCR; the TCRdb copy retains only in-frame clones and omits some. The table has 270,000 or so clones, about four fifths seen once. Sequenced material: peripheral blood. These receptors were obtained from a human donor with COVID-19, enrolled during active disease. The donor label of this sample is uncertain. The CDR3 runs from the conserved cysteine through the conserved F or W. Fields, in order: J gene, CDR3 length, V gene, clone size, D gene, CDR3 protein, CDR3 DNA. The D gene is left open where the match is weak. A row's size may be missing; if present it is once, few, many or a size class.

TRBJ2-5 12 TRBV28 - - CASSSQGLAQYF TGTGCCAGCAGTTCCCAGGGTTTGGCCCAGTACTTC
TRBJ2-1 14 TRBV3-1/TRBV3-2 - - CASSQVNSNNEQFF TGTGCCAGCAGCCAAGTCAATAGTAACAATGAGCAGTTCTTC
TRBJ1-2 15 TRBV5-4 - TRBD1 CASSLGWGDSYGYTF TGTGCCAGCAGCTTGGGGTGGGGGGACAGCTATGGCTACACCTTC
TRBJ2-3 20 TRBV28 - - CASSFAPGRSAGGLRDTQYF TGTGCCAGCAGTTTTGCCCCCGGAAGATCCGCCGGAGGACTAAGAGATACGCAGTATTTT
TRBJ2-7 15 TRBV3-1/TRBV3-2 - TRBD2 CASSFLAGGAYEQYF TGTGCCAGCAGCTTCCTAGCGGGAGGAGCCTACGAGCAGTACTTC
TRBJ1-3 16 TRBV9 - TRBD1 CASSAGQGYSGNTIYF TGTGCCAGCAGCGCGGGACAGGGCTATTCTGGAAACACCATATATTTT
TRBJ1-5 15 TRBV5-1 - TRBD1 CASSPGQGGNQPQHF TGCGCCAGCAGCCCTGGACAGGGAGGCAATCAGCCCCAGCATTTT
TRBJ2-3 13 TRBV30 - TRBD2 CAWSVSGSGTQYF TGTGCCTGGAGTGTAAGCGGGAGCGGTACGCAGTATTTT
TRBJ1-6 15 TRBV28 once - CAYRPGQSTNSPLHF TGTGCTTACAGACCGGGACAATCGACCAATTCACCCCTCCACTTT
TRBJ2-1 15 TRBV7-3 - TRBD2 CASRLAGGPRNEQFF TGTGCCAGCAGGCTAGCGGGAGGGCCGCGCAATGAGCAGTTCTTC
TRBJ2-2 16 TRBV19 few - CASSISLAANTGELFF TGTGCCAGTAGTATCTCTTTAGCGGCAAACACCGGGGAGCTGTTTTTT
TRBJ1-5 16 TRBV28 - - CASSSPSPPGDQPQHF TGTGCCAGCAGTTCCCCGAGCCCGCCGGGGGATCAGCCCCAGCATTTT
TRBJ1-4 13 TRBV27 - - CASRELFNEKLFF TGTGCCAGCAGGGAGTTGTTTAATGAAAAACTGTTTTTT
TRBJ2-7 14 TRBV6-5 few TRBD1 CASSYAGQGNEQYF TGTGCCAGCAGTTACGCGGGACAGGGGAACGAACAGTACTTC
TRBJ1-6 18 TRBV18 - TRBD1 CASSPTGGSPGDNSPLHF TGTGCCAGCTCGCCTACAGGGGGCTCTCCCGGTGATAATTCACCCCTCCACTTT
TRBJ2-7 14 TRBV18 - - CASSPPRAVYEQYF TGTGCCAGCTCACCACCCAGGGCAGTCTACGAGCAGTACTTC
TRBJ1-4 16 TRBV4-2 few TRBD1 CASGSSVGTGIGKLFF TGTGCCAGCGGATCTTCCGTTGGGACAGGGATAGGAAAACTGTTTTTT
TRBJ2-1 22 TRBV4-3 - TRBD2 CASSQDPLSGLPHSSSYNEQFF TGCGCCAGCAGCCAAGACCCTTTGTCGGGACTACCCCATAGCAGCTCCTACAATGAGCAGTTCTTC
TRBJ2-1 16 TRBV7-8 - TRBD2 CASSLVGGSSYNEQFF TGTGCCAGCAGCTTGGTGGGAGGGAGCTCCTACAATGAGCAGTTCTTC
TRBJ1-6 15 TRBV9 - TRBD1 CASSLRTGANSPLHF TGTGCCAGCAGCCTAAGGACAGGGGCGAATTCACCCCTCCACTTT
TRBJ1-5 14 TRBV5-1 few TRBD1 CASSLGQGSQPQHF TGCGCCAGCAGCTTGGGACAGGGGTCTCAGCCCCAGCATTTT
TRBJ2-2 13 TRBV27 few - CASSFWGRGELFF TGTGCCAGCAGCTTTTGGGGGCGAGGGGAGCTGTTTTTT
TRBJ2-5 15 TRBV27 - TRBD2 CASSPLAGGGETQYF TGTGCCAGCAGTCCCCTAGCGGGAGGTGGGGAGACCCAGTACTTC
TRBJ1-2 11 TRBV28 - - CASSWTDGYTF TGTGCCAGCAGTTGGACAGACGGCTACACCTTC
TRBJ2-1 13 TRBV20-1 few - CSASPGLYNEQFF TGCAGTGCTAGTCCGGGACTCTACAATGAGCAGTTCTTC
TRBJ2-7 15 TRBV18 - TRBD1 CASSPPGQTSYEQYF TGTGCCAGCTCACCACCGGGACAGACCTCCTACGAGCAGTACTTC
TRBJ1-2 13 TRBV27 - TRBD1 CASSSGTGDGYTF TGTGCCAGCAGTTCCGGGACAGGGGATGGCTACACCTTC
TRBJ1-1 18 TRBV28 - - CASSLRARLYRMNTEAFF TGTGCCAGCAGTTTGAGGGCCAGACTATACAGAATGAACACTGAAGCTTTCTTT
TRBJ1-1 16 TRBV4-1 - TRBD1 CASSQGRQGIGTEAFF TGCGCCAGCAGCCAAGGAAGACAGGGGATTGGCACTGAAGCTTTCTTT
TRBJ1-1 14 TRBV6-5 - - CASSQPGLTTEAFF TGTGCCAGCAGTCAGCCGGGACTGACCACTGAAGCTTTCTTT
TRBJ1-6 18 TRBV6-2/TRBV6-3 - TRBD1 CASSYSWDRGMSDSPLHF TGTGCCAGCAGTTACTCGTGGGACAGGGGGATGTCAGATTCACCCCTCCACTTT
TRBJ2-5 14 TRBV28 - - CASRARRVEETQYF TGTGCCAGCAGAGCCCGCAGGGTAGAAGAGACCCAGTACTTC
TRBJ1-2 11 TRBV28 - - CASSYAGTYTF TGTGCCAGCAGTTACGCGGGTACCTACACCTTC
TRBJ2-4 21 TRBV5-1 - TRBD1 CASSLEMTGGGVVGAKNIQYF TGCGCCAGCAGCCTAGAAATGACAGGGGGCGGAGTGGTGGGCGCCAAAAACATTCAGTACTTC
TRBJ2-5 19 TRBV4-2 - TRBD2 CASSQAGLAGGGYQETQYF TGTGCCAGCAGCCAGGCGGGACTAGCGGGAGGGGGGTACCAAGAGACCCAGTACTTC
TRBJ2-7 14 TRBV19 once TRBD2 CASSSGRGNGEQYF TGTGCCAGTTCTAGCGGGAGAGGTAACGGGGAGCAGTACTTC
TRBJ2-7 13 TRBV11-2 - - CASSLDPLYEQYF TGTGCCAGCAGCTTAGATCCCCTCTACGAGCAGTACTTC
TRBJ2-3 15 TRBV19 few - CASIGVSVDTDTQYF TGTGCCAGCATAGGCGTAAGCGTCGACACAGATACGCAGTATTTT
TRBJ2-7 15 TRBV19 - - CASSMGIAEVYEQYF TGTGCCAGTAGTATGGGGATAGCGGAGGTATACGAGCAGTACTTC
TRBJ1-2 15 TRBV6-1 - - CASSEDDSPVGGYTF TGTGCCAGCAGTGAGGATGACAGCCCCGTGGGGGGCTACACCTTC
TRBJ2-3 16 TRBV5-4 - TRBD2 CASSFRLAGQPDTQYF TGTGCCAGCAGCTTTAGACTAGCGGGACAGCCAGATACGCAGTATTTT
TRBJ2-1 14 TRBV29-1 - TRBD1 CSASGTGSISEQFF TGCAGCGCCTCCGGGACAGGGAGCATCAGTGAGCAGTTCTTC
TRBJ1-1 13 TRBV11-2 - - CASSLEVNTEAFF TGTGCCAGCAGCCTCGAGGTGAACACTGAAGCTTTCTTT
TRBJ2-5 13 TRBV12-5 - - CASGLAWQGSQYF TGTGCTAGTGGTTTGGCCTGGCAGGGGAGCCAGTACTTC
TRBJ1-2 13 TRBV28 - TRBD1 CASKNRDSAGYTF TGTGCCAGTAAAAACCGGGACAGTGCAGGCTACACCTTC
TRBJ1-2 14 TRBV3-1/TRBV3-2 - TRBD1 CASSHDTGDYGYTF TGTGCCAGCAGCCATGACACAGGGGACTATGGCTACACCTTC
TRBJ2-3 15 TRBV7-2 - TRBD1 CASSPQQGLADTQYF TGTGCCAGCAGCCCCCAACAGGGGTTGGCAGATACGCAGTATTTT
TRBJ2-2 17 TRBV3-1/TRBV3-2 - TRBD2 CASSLGLAGADTGELFF TGTGCCAGCAGCCTAGGACTAGCGGGAGCTGACACCGGGGAGCTGTTTTTT
TRBJ2-1 12 TRBV2 - - CASSTWANEQFF TGTGCCAGCAGTACTTGGGCCAATGAGCAGTTCTTC
TRBJ2-1 16 TRBV18 - - CASSRPSQQILDEQFF TGTGCCAGCTCACGTCCCAGTCAGCAAATCCTAGATGAGCAGTTCTTC
TRBJ1-5 16 TRBV5-1 - - CASSIRTGYSNQPQHF TGCGCCAGCAGCATACGTACAGGGTATAGCAATCAGCCCCAGCATTTT
TRBJ2-3 15 TRBV27 - - CASRDTPGSTDTQYF TGTGCCAGCAGGGACACTCCCGGGAGCACAGATACGCAGTATTTT
TRBJ2-1 15 TRBV11-2 - - CASRPITGLNNEQFF TGTGCCAGCAGACCAATCACAGGGCTTAACAATGAGCAGTTCTTC
TRBJ2-5 13 TRBV19 - TRBD1 CASRDRGTETQYF TGTGCCAGCCGGGACAGGGGGACGGAGACCCAGTACTTC
TRBJ2-1 16 TRBV9 few TRBD2 CASSVGSGGAYNEQFF TGTGCCAGCAGCGTAGGTAGCGGGGGGGCCTACAATGAGCAGTTCTTC
TRBJ2-7 13 TRBV12-3/TRBV12-4 - - CASSSRALFEQYF TGTGCCAGCAGTTCGCGGGCCCTTTTTGAGCAGTACTTC
TRBJ2-6 16 TRBV12-5 - TRBD1 CASGFEQGTGANVLTF TGTGCTAGTGGTTTTGAACAGGGGACTGGGGCCAACGTCCTGACTTTC
TRBJ2-1 17 TRBV28 - TRBD1 CASRGGSRDREFNEQFF TGTGCCAGCAGGGGGGGGAGCCGGGACAGGGAATTCAATGAGCAGTTCTTC
TRBJ1-2 16 TRBV6-4 - - CASSDSNTGNNYGYTF TGTGCCAGCAGTGACTCGAACACGGGGAACAACTATGGCTACACCTTC
TRBJ1-1 13 TRBV7-7 once - CASSLGLDREAFF TGTGCTAGCAGCTTAGGTCTCGACAGGGAAGCTTTCTTT